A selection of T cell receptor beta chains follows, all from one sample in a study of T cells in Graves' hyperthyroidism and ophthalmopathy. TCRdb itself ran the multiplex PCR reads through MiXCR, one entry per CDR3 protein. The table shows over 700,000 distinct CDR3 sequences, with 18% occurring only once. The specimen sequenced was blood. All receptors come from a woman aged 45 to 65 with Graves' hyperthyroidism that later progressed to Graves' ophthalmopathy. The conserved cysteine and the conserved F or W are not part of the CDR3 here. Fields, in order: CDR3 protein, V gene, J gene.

CDR3aa: ASSLGQGGRSTDTQY
v_gene: TRBV7-8
j_gene: TRBJ2-3

CDR3aa: SASWQESYNEQF
v_gene: TRBV20-1
j_gene: TRBJ2-1

CDR3aa: ASSLVGGDNSPLH
v_gene: TRBV5-5
j_gene: TRBJ1-6

CDR3aa: AWSPPSYEQY
v_gene: TRBV30
j_gene: TRBJ2-7

CDR3aa: ASSPVLAGGSNEQF
v_gene: TRBV5-1
j_gene: TRBJ2-1

CDR3aa: ASSLTFRDSNEQF
v_gene: TRBV7-8
j_gene: TRBJ2-1

CDR3aa: ASCRQGMNTEAF
v_gene: TRBV19
j_gene: TRBJ1-1

CDR3aa: ATTITKQESSYNSPLH
v_gene: TRBV3-1
j_gene: TRBJ1-6

CDR3aa: ASNRGDQETQY
v_gene: TRBV12-3/TRBV12-4
j_gene: TRBJ2-5

CDR3aa: AWSVVGEQF
v_gene: TRBV30
j_gene: TRBJ2-1

CDR3aa: ASSEATQGANQPQH
v_gene: TRBV6-1
j_gene: TRBJ1-5

CDR3aa: ASSFQTYPGNTIY
v_gene: TRBV7-8
j_gene: TRBJ1-3

CDR3aa: ASSQAGTPYEGEQF
v_gene: TRBV5-1
j_gene: TRBJ2-1

CDR3aa: ASKAGASGSYNEQF
v_gene: TRBV2
j_gene: TRBJ2-1

CDR3aa: ASSQEFEEQETQY
v_gene: TRBV14
j_gene: TRBJ2-5

CDR3aa: ASNPGQGKNIQY
v_gene: TRBV6-2/TRBV6-3
j_gene: TRBJ2-4

CDR3aa: ASSPPASGGDNEQF
v_gene: TRBV18
j_gene: TRBJ2-1

CDR3aa: AISESSTVNQPQH
v_gene: TRBV10-3
j_gene: TRBJ1-5

CDR3aa: ASSPPWQGSNQPQH
v_gene: TRBV18
j_gene: TRBJ1-5

CDR3aa: STNRVTDEAF
v_gene: TRBV20-1
j_gene: TRBJ1-1

CDR3aa: ASTPGQGNSTQH
v_gene: TRBV2
j_gene: TRBJ1-5

CDR3aa: SARRLAGDNEQF
v_gene: TRBV20-1
j_gene: TRBJ2-1

CDR3aa: SVEMGQGAQRNQPQH
v_gene: TRBV29-1
j_gene: TRBJ1-5

CDR3aa: ASSVRTGDNSPLH
v_gene: TRBV9
j_gene: TRBJ1-6

CDR3aa: ASIPQNGVEQY
v_gene: TRBV12-3/TRBV12-4
j_gene: TRBJ2-7

CDR3aa: SAQVEHTEAF
v_gene: TRBV20-1
j_gene: TRBJ1-1

CDR3aa: ASGPFGSNTGELF
v_gene: TRBV12-5
j_gene: TRBJ2-2

CDR3aa: ASRPGGGETQY
v_gene: TRBV5-1
j_gene: TRBJ2-5

CDR3aa: ASSLVLGYGETQY
v_gene: TRBV7-2
j_gene: TRBJ2-5

CDR3aa: ASSGGGSSYNSPLH
v_gene: TRBV11-3
j_gene: TRBJ1-6

CDR3aa: ASSSLAGFNTDTQY
v_gene: TRBV11-2
j_gene: TRBJ2-3

CDR3aa: ASSLLGATNEKLF
v_gene: TRBV7-6
j_gene: TRBJ1-4

CDR3aa: ASSAPGTNEKLF
v_gene: TRBV7-9
j_gene: TRBJ1-4

CDR3aa: AWSPKPQGAGYGYT
v_gene: TRBV30
j_gene: TRBJ1-2

CDR3aa: ASSFSAGIQETQY
v_gene: TRBV7-9
j_gene: TRBJ2-5

CDR3aa: ASKRTKGGYT
v_gene: TRBV9
j_gene: TRBJ1-2

CDR3aa: ASTWESAYGYT
v_gene: TRBV6-1
j_gene: TRBJ1-2

CDR3aa: ASSLGQGTGYT
v_gene: TRBV12-3/TRBV12-4
j_gene: TRBJ1-2

CDR3aa: ASTSSTGITEAF
v_gene: TRBV6-5
j_gene: TRBJ1-1

CDR3aa: SVRPDLTYDYT
v_gene: TRBV29-1
j_gene: TRBJ1-2

CDR3aa: ASRKRQVKETQY
v_gene: TRBV5-1
j_gene: TRBJ2-5

CDR3aa: ASSHIMGRNTGELF
v_gene: TRBV7-8
j_gene: TRBJ2-2

CDR3aa: ASSPLDRDSLTDTQY
v_gene: TRBV18
j_gene: TRBJ2-3

CDR3aa: SARTAGNQPQH
v_gene: TRBV20-1
j_gene: TRBJ1-5

CDR3aa: ASSLSPGAGDQPQH
v_gene: TRBV18
j_gene: TRBJ1-5

CDR3aa: ASSPKTLPNEQF
v_gene: TRBV7-9
j_gene: TRBJ2-1

CDR3aa: ASSEQGSYGYT
v_gene: TRBV7-8
j_gene: TRBJ1-2

CDR3aa: ASSTTGGTDTQY
v_gene: TRBV7-3
j_gene: TRBJ2-3

CDR3aa: ASSLIDNYGYT
v_gene: TRBV6-1
j_gene: TRBJ1-2

CDR3aa: ASSHGRWGTSTDTQY
v_gene: TRBV7-8
j_gene: TRBJ2-3

CDR3aa: SVPVSGTGGYGYT
v_gene: TRBV29-1
j_gene: TRBJ1-2